This T cell receptor (beta chain) is drawn from a study of T cell responses to AZD1222 COVID-19 vaccine. Findings and caveats of the study: Dominant at 160-218 and 743-854, vaccine-associated CD4 TCRs also spanned spike. Sampling captured repertoires only after the peak T cell response.

Germline V gene lookup returns CDR1 MNHEY and CDR2 SVGEGT. Trimming at V came to 2 bases and at J to 7 bases, leaving 5 bases not matched to a gene. The length of the CDR3 is 16 residues. Measured with immunoSEQ multiplex PCR; TCRdb has only the in-frame clones, and not every one. The sample records 150,000 to 160,000 clones, roughly 90% being singletons. In regard to this clone: Its antigen is unknown.

The clonotype comes from an adult in good health. V is TRBV6-2 or TRBV6-3 and J is TRBJ2-1; 13 bases are a match to TRBD2. Source: peripheral blood, taken on day 0 of AZD1222 vaccination. For the CDR3, the DNA is TGTGCCAGCAGTTACCTAGGGACTAGCGGGGCTAATGAGCAGTTCTTC. Its translation: CASSYLGTSGANEQFF.